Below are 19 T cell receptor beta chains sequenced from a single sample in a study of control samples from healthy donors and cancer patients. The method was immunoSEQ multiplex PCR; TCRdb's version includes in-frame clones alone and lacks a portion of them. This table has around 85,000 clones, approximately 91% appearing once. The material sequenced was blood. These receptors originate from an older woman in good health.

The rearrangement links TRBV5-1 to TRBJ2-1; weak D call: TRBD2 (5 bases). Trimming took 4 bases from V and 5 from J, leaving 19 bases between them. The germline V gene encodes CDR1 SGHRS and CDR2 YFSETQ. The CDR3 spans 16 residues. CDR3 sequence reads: CASSERTPAPDNEQFF. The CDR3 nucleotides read TGCGCCAGCAGCGAGAGGACTCCCGCACCCGACAATGAGCAGTTCTTC.

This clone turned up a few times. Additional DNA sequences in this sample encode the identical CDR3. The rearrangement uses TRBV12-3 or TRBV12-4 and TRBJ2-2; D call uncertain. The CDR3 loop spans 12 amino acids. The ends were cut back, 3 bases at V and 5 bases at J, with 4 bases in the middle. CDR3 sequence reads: CASSLGTGELFF. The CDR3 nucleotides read TGTGCCAGCAGTTTGGGAACCGGGGAGCTGTTTTTT.

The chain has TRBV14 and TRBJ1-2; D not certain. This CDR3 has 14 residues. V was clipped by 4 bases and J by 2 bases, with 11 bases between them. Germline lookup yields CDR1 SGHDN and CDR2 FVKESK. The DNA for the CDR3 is TGTGCCAGCAGCCGAGCCCTGGGAAACTATGGCTACACCTTC. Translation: CASSRALGNYGYTF.

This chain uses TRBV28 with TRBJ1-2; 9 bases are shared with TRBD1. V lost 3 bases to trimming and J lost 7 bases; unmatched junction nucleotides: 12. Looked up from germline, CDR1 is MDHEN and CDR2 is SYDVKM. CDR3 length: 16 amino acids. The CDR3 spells CASSFRGLGQGSGYTF. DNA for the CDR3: TGTGCCAGCAGTTTTAGGGGCCTGGGACAGGGCTCTGGCTACACCTTC.

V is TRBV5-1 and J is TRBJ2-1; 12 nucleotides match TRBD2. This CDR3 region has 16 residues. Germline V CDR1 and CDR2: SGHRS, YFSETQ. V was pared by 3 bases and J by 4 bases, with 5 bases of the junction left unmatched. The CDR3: CASSWTSGESYNEQFF. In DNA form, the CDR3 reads TGCGCCAGCAGCTGGACTAGCGGGGAGAGTTACAATGAGCAGTTCTTC.

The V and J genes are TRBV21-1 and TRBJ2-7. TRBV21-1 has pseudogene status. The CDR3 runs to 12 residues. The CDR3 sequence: CARSRSTYEQYF. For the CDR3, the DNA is TGTGCCAGGAGCCGATCAACCTACGAGCAGTACTTC.

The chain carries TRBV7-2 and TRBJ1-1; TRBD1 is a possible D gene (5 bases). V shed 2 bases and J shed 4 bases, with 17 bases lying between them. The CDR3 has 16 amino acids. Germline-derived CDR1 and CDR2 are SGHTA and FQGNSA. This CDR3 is CASSLIAGSGGTEAFF. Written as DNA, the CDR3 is TGTGCCAGCAGCTTAATCGCAGGGTCGGGGGGCACTGAAGCTTTCTTT.

The CDR3 nucleotides read TGTGCCAGCAGTGAGGGGCCGGTGGCCCAGTACTTC. Translating it yields CASSEGPVAQYF. This chain connects TRBV2 to TRBJ2-5, with TRBD1 as a possible D gene (5 bases). Germline V CDR1 and CDR2: SNHLY, FYNNEI. V gave up 3 bases and J gave up 9 bases, with 11 bases separating them. The CDR3 has 12 residues.

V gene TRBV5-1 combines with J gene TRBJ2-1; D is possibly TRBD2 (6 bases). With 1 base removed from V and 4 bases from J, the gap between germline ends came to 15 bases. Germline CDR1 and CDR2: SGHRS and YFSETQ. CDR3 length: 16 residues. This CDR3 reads CASSLIGGISYNEQFF. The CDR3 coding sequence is TGCGCCAGCAGCTTGATTGGCGGGATTTCTTACAATGAGCAGTTCTTC.

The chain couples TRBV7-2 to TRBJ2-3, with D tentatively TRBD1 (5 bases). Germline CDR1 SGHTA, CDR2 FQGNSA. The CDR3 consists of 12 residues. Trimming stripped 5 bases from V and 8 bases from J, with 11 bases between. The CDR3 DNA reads TGTGCCAGCAGCCAACGACAGACTACGCAGTATTTT. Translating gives CASSQRQTTQYF. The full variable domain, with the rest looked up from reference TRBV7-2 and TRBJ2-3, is GAGVSQSPSNKVTEKGKDVELRCDPISGHTALYWYRQSLGQGLEFLIYFQGNSAPDKSGLPSDRFSAERTGGSVSTLTIQRTQQEDSAVYLCASSQRQTTQYFGPGTRLTVL.

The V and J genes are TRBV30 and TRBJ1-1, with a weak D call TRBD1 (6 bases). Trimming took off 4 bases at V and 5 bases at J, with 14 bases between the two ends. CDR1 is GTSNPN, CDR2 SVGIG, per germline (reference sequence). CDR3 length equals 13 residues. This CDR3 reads CAWNGQYETEAFF. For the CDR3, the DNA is TGTGCCTGGAATGGACAGTACGAAACTGAAGCTTTCTTT.

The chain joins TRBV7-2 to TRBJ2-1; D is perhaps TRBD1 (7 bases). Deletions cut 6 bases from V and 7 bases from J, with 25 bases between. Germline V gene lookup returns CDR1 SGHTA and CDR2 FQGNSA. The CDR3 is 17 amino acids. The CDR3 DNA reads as TGTGCCAGCAGATCGCAGGGGGGTGAAACAGGGCGGAATGAGCAGTTCTTC. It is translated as CASRSQGGETGRNEQFF. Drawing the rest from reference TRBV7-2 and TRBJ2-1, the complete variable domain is GAGVSQSPSNKVTEKGKDVELRCDPISGHTALYWYRQSLGQGLEFLIYFQGNSAPDKSGLPSDRFSAERTGGSVSTLTIQRTQQEDSAVYLCASRSQGGETGRNEQFFGPGTRLTVL.

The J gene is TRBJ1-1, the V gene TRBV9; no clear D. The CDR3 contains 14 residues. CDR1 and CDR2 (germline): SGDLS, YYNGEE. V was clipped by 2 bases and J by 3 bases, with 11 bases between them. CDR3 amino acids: CASSVSRWDTEAFF. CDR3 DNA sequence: TGTGCCAGCAGCGTCTCGAGATGGGACACTGAAGCTTTCTTT.

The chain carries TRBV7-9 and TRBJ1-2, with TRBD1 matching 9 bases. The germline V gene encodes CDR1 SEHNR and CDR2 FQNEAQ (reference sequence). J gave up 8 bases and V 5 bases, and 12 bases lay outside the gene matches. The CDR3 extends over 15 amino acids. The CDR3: CASSPARDRDEGYTF. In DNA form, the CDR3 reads TGTGCCAGCAGCCCAGCTAGGGACAGGGACGAGGGCTACACCTTC.

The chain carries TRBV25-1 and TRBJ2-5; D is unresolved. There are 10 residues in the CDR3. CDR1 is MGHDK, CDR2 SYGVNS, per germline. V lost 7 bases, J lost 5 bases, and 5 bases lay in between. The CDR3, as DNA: TGTGCCAGCATGATGGAGACCCAGTACTTC. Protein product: CASMMETQYF.

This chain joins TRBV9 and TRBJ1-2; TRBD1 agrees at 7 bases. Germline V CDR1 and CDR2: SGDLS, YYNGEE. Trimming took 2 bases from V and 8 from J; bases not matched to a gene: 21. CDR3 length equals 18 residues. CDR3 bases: TGTGCCAGCAGCGTCGAAGGGGGCTCGGCCCCTTCCCCTGGAGGCTACACCTTC. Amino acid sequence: CASSVEGGSAPSPGGYTF. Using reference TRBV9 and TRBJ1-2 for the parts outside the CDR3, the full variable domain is DSGVTQTPKHLITATGQRVTLRCSPRSGDLSVYWYQQSLDQGLQFLIQYYNGEERAKGNILERFSAQQFPDLHSELNLSSLELGDSALYFCASSVEGGSAPSPGGYTFGSGTRLTVV.

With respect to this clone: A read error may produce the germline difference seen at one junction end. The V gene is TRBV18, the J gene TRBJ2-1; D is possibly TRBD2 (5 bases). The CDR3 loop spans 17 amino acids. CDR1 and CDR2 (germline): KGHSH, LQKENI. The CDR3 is CASSPLGGLNSYNERFF. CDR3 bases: TGTGCCAGCTCACCACTAGGCGGGTTAAACTCCTACAATGAGCGGTTCTTC.

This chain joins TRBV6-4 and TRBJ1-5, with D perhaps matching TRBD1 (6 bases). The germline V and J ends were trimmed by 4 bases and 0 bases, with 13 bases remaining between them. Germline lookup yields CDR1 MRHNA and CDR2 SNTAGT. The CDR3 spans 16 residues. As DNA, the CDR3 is TGTGCCAGCAGTGCACGGACAGACCTTAGCAATCAGCCCCAGCATTTT. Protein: CASSARTDLSNQPQHF.

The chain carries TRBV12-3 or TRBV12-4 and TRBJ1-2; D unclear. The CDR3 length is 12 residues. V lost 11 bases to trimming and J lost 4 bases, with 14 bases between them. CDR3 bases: TGTGCCGGATGGGATTCCCGCTATGGCTACACCTTC. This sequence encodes CAGWDSRYGYTF.